This T cell receptor (beta chain) was recovered during a study of T cell changes during pregnancy in multiple sclerosis (dated by TCRdb to about 2019). For context, the study as a whole: The study looked at changes in the T cell repertoire across pregnancy in women with multiple sclerosis.

In the germline V gene, CDR1 corresponds to SNHLY and CDR2 to FYNNEI. Trimming removed 11 bases from V and 1 base from J; the gene matches leave 1 base unexplained. The CDR3 runs 11 amino acids, cysteine and phenylalanine included. The retained sequence is limited to the CDR3, 33 bases, with the frame set at the first base. To prepare the library, the immunoSEQ multiplex PCR assay was applied. Imported from immuneACCESS, the table was reduced by TCRdb to in-frame sequences with V and J called. These copies leave out some clones; in studies compared against another copy, an unresolved V gene accounts for under half, and the cause of the remainder is not known. The sample has about 52,000 clones on record, more than 90% of them singletons. 0.35% to 0.45% of the sample belongs to the ten largest clones. With regard to this clone: The target of this receptor is not known. Base quality data are lacking; no much larger clone is found one base away.

Here the sequenced sample was CD4+ T cells from peripheral blood mononuclear cells, taken before pregnancy. The receptor was derived from a female donor with multiple sclerosis, enrolled in a pregnancy study. The V and J genes are TRBV2 and TRBJ2-5; 7 nucleotides in the junction match TRBD1. The DNA is TGTGCCGGGACAGTCCAAGAGACCCAGTACTTC. This codes for CAGTVQETQYF.